Below, one T cell receptor (beta chain) is given with its context. Its antigen is currently unknown. This record belongs to a study of T cell responses to AZD1222 COVID-19 vaccine. Overall study findings and caveats: Of spike-specific TCRs, nearly half reportedly target regions left unmutated in variants. The study found vaccine-associated CD4 TCRs spanning spike, dominant at 160-218 and 743-854. Females made up more of the donors, who were largely white British, and clonal diversity may have come out too low.

Looked up from germline, CDR1 is PRHDT and CDR2 is FYEKMQ (reference sequence). The CDR3 contains 12 residues. The ends were cut back, 1 base at V and 8 bases at J, with 6 bases in the middle. TCRdb keeps only in-frame clones here, not all; method: immunoSEQ multiplex PCR. The repertoire holds some 150,000 clones, about 93% seen once, with over 1% in the top ten. This receptor was taken from an adult in good health. The sample was peripheral blood, taken on day 0 of AZD1222 vaccination. The chain employs TRBV13 and TRBJ2-1; no clear D gene. The CDR3 here is CASSLEKDEQFF. As DNA, the CDR3 is TGTGCCAGCAGCTTAGAAAAGGATGAGCAGTTCTTC.